The rows below give T cell receptor beta chains drawn from one sample of a study of T cells in Graves' hyperthyroidism and ophthalmopathy. TCRdb reprocessed the multiplex PCR reads with MiXCR, giving one entry per CDR3 protein. The sample contains around 500,000 distinct CDR3 sequences, around 14% of which appear only once. The sample taken for sequencing was blood. The receptors were gathered from a woman aged 18-29 years with Graves' hyperthyroidism. The CDR3 runs from the conserved cysteine through the conserved F or W. A D gene is named only where the DNA matches it firmly. Clone size, where shown, is once, few, many, or a class for clones that have expanded.

TRBJ2-1	TRBV18	.	.	CASSPPAGGQFF	TGTGCCAGCTCACCACCGGCCGGCGGGCAGTTCTTC
TRBJ2-3	TRBV6-1	many	TRBD2	CASSEGLAGTDTQYF	TGTGCCAGCAGTGAAGGTCTAGCGGGCACAGATACGCAGTATTTT
TRBJ1-1	TRBV6-1	many	.	CASHRQENTEAFF	TGTGCCAGCCATCGGCAGGAGAACACTGAAGCTTTCTTT
TRBJ2-1	TRBV24-1	few	TRBD2	CATSDHWTSGSNEQFF	TGTGCCACCAGTGACCACTGGACTAGCGGAAGCAATGAGCAGTTCTTC
TRBJ2-7	TRBV4-1	once	TRBD2	CASSPGTSVAYEQYF	TGCGCCAGCAGCCCGGGCACTAGCGTCGCCTACGAGCAGTACTTC
TRBJ1-1	TRBV10-3	few	.	CAISEKRTDFTEAFF	TGTGCCATCAGTGAGAAGAGAACAGACTTCACTGAAGCTTTCTTT
TRBJ1-3	TRBV7-9	.	TRBD1	CASSPRQGHSGNTIYF	TGTGCCAGCAGCCCCCGACAGGGCCACTCTGGAAACACCATATATTTT
TRBJ2-5	TRBV7-2	.	.	CASSHQSGSAKTQYF	TGTGCCAGCAGCCACCAGTCCGGGAGCGCTAAGACCCAGTACTTC
TRBJ1-5	TRBV5-5	few	.	CASSWGAGELYQPQHF	TGTGCCAGCAGCTGGGGGGCAGGGGAGCTTTATCAGCCCCAGCATTTT
TRBJ2-5	TRBV27	many	.	CASTTLGGGETQYF	TGTGCCAGCACCACCTTGGGGGGAGGAGAGACCCAGTACTTC
TRBJ2-1	TRBV20-1	few	.	CSAIRLDYNEQFF	TGCAGTGCTATTAGACTAGACTACAATGAGCAGTTCTTC
TRBJ2-1	TRBV6-4	.	TRBD2	CAGDLAGGNEQFF	TGTGCCGGGGATCTAGCGGGGGGCAATGAGCAGTTCTTC
TRBJ2-7	TRBV10-3	many	TRBD2	CAISEGTKRGKNEQYF	TGTGCCATCAGTGAGGGAACTAAGCGGGGGAAAAACGAGCAGTACTTC
TRBJ1-2	TRBV12-3/TRBV12-4	.	TRBD1	CASSRQGITGYTF	TGTGCCAGCAGTCGACAGGGAATTACTGGCTACACCTTC
TRBJ1-4	TRBV19	.	.	CAGTGLNEKLFF	TGTGCCGGTACCGGCCTTAATGAAAAACTGTTTTTT
TRBJ2-2	TRBV13	few	TRBD2	CASSNMGGRSGELFF	TGTGCCAGCAGTAATATGGGCGGGAGATCCGGGGAGCTGTTTTTT
TRBJ1-5	TRBV27	.	.	CASSFRGGYSNQPQHF	TGTGCCAGCAGTTTTAGGGGGGGGTATAGCAATCAGCCCCAGCATTTT
TRBJ2-3	TRBV6-2/TRBV6-3	many	TRBD2	CASSYLSGSDTQYF	TGTGCCAGCAGTTACTTAAGCGGGAGTGATACGCAGTATTTT
TRBJ2-7	TRBV20-1	.	TRBD2	CSVLQRETSYEQYF	TGCAGTGTATTGCAGCGGGAGACCAGCTACGAGCAGTACTTC
TRBJ1-1	TRBV14	many	.	CASSQVDRWNTEAFF	TGTGCCAGCAGCCAAGTCGACAGGTGGAACACTGAAGCTTTCTTT
TRBJ2-7	TRBV18	many	TRBD1	CASSGTGGPYEQYF	TGTGCCAGCTCGGGAACAGGGGGCCCTTACGAGCAGTACTTC
TRBJ1-2	TRBV4-1	few	.	CASSQDHRGRIYGYTF	TGCGCCAGCAGCCAAGATCATCGGGGGCGGATCTATGGCTACACCTTC
TRBJ1-5	TRBV24-1	many	.	CATAPGSGGNQPQHF	TGTGCCACCGCTCCGGGCTCGGGCGGCAATCAGCCCCAGCATTTT
TRBJ2-4	TRBV7-3	many	.	CASSLQGPLAKNIQYF	TGTGCCAGCAGCTTACAGGGCCCCCTAGCCAAAAACATTCAGTACTTC
TRBJ2-3	TRBV12-3/TRBV12-4	many	TRBD2	CASSPGLAGVAQYF	TGTGCCAGCAGCCCGGGACTAGCGGGAGTTGCGCAGTATTTT
TRBJ2-3	TRBV6-1	.	TRBD2	CASSMQLAGTTDTQYF	TGTGCCAGCAGTATGCAACTAGCGGGGACCACAGATACGCAGTATTTT
TRBJ2-1	TRBV11-3	few	TRBD2	CASSLTWREAYNEQFF	TGTGCCAGCAGCTTGACCTGGCGGGAGGCCTACAATGAGCAGTTCTTC
TRBJ2-1	TRBV10-3	many	TRBD1	CAISDRDRGVAEQFF	TGTGCCATCAGTGACCGGGACAGGGGAGTCGCTGAGCAGTTCTTC
TRBJ2-3	TRBV24-1	few	.	CATSERGTSTDTQYF	TGTGCCACCAGTGAGCGCGGGACTAGCACAGATACGCAGTATTTT
TRBJ2-1	TRBV28	many	.	CASTSPEGLARYNEQFF	TGTGCCAGCACCTCCCCCGAGGGCCTAGCCCGGTACAATGAGCAGTTCTTC
TRBJ2-2	TRBV6-1	.	.	CASIRQRNTGELFF	TGTGCCAGCATTAGACAGCGGAACACCGGGGAGCTGTTTTTT
TRBJ1-5	TRBV2	.	.	CASNIDRRDWNQPQHF	TGTGCCAGCAACATAGACAGGCGCGACTGGAATCAGCCCCAGCATTTT
TRBJ2-1	TRBV2	many	TRBD2	CATGTSGTSYNEQFF	TGTGCCACCGGGACTAGCGGGACTTCATACAATGAGCAGTTCTTC
TRBJ1-6	TRBV12-5	many	.	CASGLVAGGGLGSPLHF	TGTGCTAGTGGTTTGGTCGCGGGGGGGGGATTGGGTTCACCCCTCCACTTT
TRBJ2-3	TRBV12-3/TRBV12-4	many	.	CASSFSGVGTDTQYF	TGTGCCAGCAGTTTTTCGGGAGTGGGCACAGATACGCAGTATTTT
TRBJ2-1	TRBV5-1	many	.	CASSLSWRNFNEQFF	TGCGCCAGCAGCTTGTCTTGGCGTAACTTCAATGAGCAGTTCTTC
TRBJ2-5	TRBV20-1	.	TRBD2	CSAPPTSGRARGETQYF	TGCAGTGCTCCGCCCACTAGCGGGAGGGCCCGGGGAGAGACCCAGTACTTC
TRBJ2-1	TRBV27	many	.	CASSFSSVGEQFF	TGTGCCAGCAGTTTTTCGTCAGTAGGGGAGCAGTTCTTC
TRBJ2-1	TRBV9	few	.	CASSAWSDEQFF	TGTGCCAGCAGCGCATGGTCGGATGAGCAGTTCTTC
TRBJ2-3	TRBV7-2	few	.	CASSLSAKKSTDTQYF	TGTGCCAGCAGCTTAAGCGCAAAAAAGTCCACAGATACGCAGTATTTT
TRBJ1-4	TRBV20-1	few	.	CSASHRLTTNEKLFF	TGCAGTGCTAGCCATCGACTGACAACTAATGAAAAACTGTTTTTT
TRBJ1-3	TRBV24-1	many	.	CATSDGQLDTIYF	TGTGCCACCAGTGATGGACAGTTGGACACCATATATTTT
TRBJ1-1	TRBV10-2	many	TRBD1	CASRGQGVNTEAFF	TGCGCCAGCAGGGGACAGGGGGTGAACACTGAAGCTTTCTTT
TRBJ2-4	TRBV7-9	.	.	CASSATKNIQYF	TGCGCCAGCAGCGCGACTAAAAACATTCAGTACTTC
TRBJ2-1	TRBV3-1	many	.	CASSQDRWESYNEQFF	TGTGCCAGCAGCCAAGATAGGTGGGAATCCTACAATGAGCAGTTCTTC
TRBJ2-2	TRBV10-3	.	TRBD2	CAISGTAGVSGELFF	TGTGCCATCAGTGGGACAGCGGGAGTTTCCGGGGAGCTGTTTTTT
TRBJ2-1	TRBV7-8	many	TRBD2	CASSLGSTGGPIVNEQFF	TGTGCCAGCAGCTTAGGGTCTACGGGAGGGCCTATCGTCAATGAGCAGTTCTTC
TRBJ2-1	TRBV5-6	many	.	CASSRLGAPSSYNEQFF	TGTGCCAGCAGCCGGCTGGGAGCGCCAAGCTCCTACAATGAGCAGTTCTTC
TRBJ1-1	TRBV10-3	.	TRBD1	CAISPTGENTEAFF	TGTGCCATCAGCCCTACAGGGGAGAACACTGAAGCTTTCTTT
TRBJ1-2	TRBV7-3	.	.	CTSSPGGNYGYTF	TGTACCAGCAGCCCGGGCGGCAATTATGGCTACACCTTC
TRBJ2-2	TRBV6-1	many	.	CANSRGTVVPGELFF	TGTGCCAACTCGAGGGGGACCGTAGTACCCGGGGAGCTGTTTTTT
TRBJ2-1	TRBV11-2	few	TRBD2	CASSLGGLAGGGGFF	TGTGCCAGCAGCTTAGGGGGACTAGCGGGAGGGGGAGGGTTCTTC
TRBJ1-6	TRBV5-4	.	.	CASSFSTNSPLHF	TGTGCCAGCAGCTTTTCCACTAACTCACCCCTCCACTTT